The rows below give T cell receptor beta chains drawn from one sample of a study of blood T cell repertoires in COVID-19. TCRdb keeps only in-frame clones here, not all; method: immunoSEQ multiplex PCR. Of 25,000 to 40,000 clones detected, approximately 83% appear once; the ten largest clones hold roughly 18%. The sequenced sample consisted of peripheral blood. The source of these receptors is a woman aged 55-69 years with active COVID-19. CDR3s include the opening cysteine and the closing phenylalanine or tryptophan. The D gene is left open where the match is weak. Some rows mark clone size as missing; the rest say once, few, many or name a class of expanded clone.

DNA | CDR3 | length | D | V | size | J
TGTGCCAGCAGCTTCGGGGACGAGCAGTACTTC | CASSFGDEQYF | 11 | . | TRBV7-9 | once | TRBJ2-7
TGCGCCAGCACTGGGCAGGGCCTTAATGAAAAACTGTTTTTT | CASTGQGLNEKLFF | 14 | . | TRBV5-1 | . | TRBJ1-4
TGCAGTGCCGGCCCTCAGGTACCCCAGCATTTT | CSAGPQVPQHF | 11 | . | TRBV20-1 | . | TRBJ1-5
TGTGCCAGTAGTATGGGAGGGACCCAGACCCAGTACTTC | CASSMGGTQTQYF | 13 | TRBD2 | TRBV19 | once | TRBJ2-5
TGTGCCAGCTCACGGGACAGGGGTACAGATACGCAGTATTTT | CASSRDRGTDTQYF | 14 | TRBD1 | TRBV18 | . | TRBJ2-3
TGTGCCAGCAGTTTGGCGGGCTCCGGGAGGCCCCTCCACTTT | CASSLAGSGRPLHF | 14 | . | TRBV28 | few | TRBJ1-6
TGTGCCAGCAGAATTCGAGACCAAGAGACCCAGTACTTC | CASRIRDQETQYF | 13 | . | TRBV27 | . | TRBJ2-5
TGTGCCAGCTCACCGGGACTAGGGTTCTCTGGGGCCAACGTCCTGACTTTC | CASSPGLGFSGANVLTF | 17 | TRBD2 | TRBV18 | . | TRBJ2-6
TGTGCCAGTAGTATACGGTCGGGAGGGGAAGATACGCAGTATTTT | CASSIRSGGEDTQYF | 15 | TRBD2 | TRBV19 | once | TRBJ2-3
TGTGCCAGCAACCTTGCCCTAAAACCGGGACAGGCGAACACCGGGGAGCTGTTTTTT | CASNLALKPGQANTGELFF | 19 | TRBD1 | TRBV2 | . | TRBJ2-2
TGTGCCAGAAGCTTGAGGGTTGGACAGAGCCTCTATGGCTACACCTTC | CARSLRVGQSLYGYTF | 16 | . | TRBV5-3 | once | TRBJ1-2
TGTGCTAGTGGAGTCAAATCCTACAGGAAACTGTTTTTT | CASGVKSYRKLFF | 13 | . | TRBV12-5 | . | TRBJ1-4
TGTGCCAGCACCTGGGACACATCTTGGAACACTGAAGCTTTCTTT | CASTWDTSWNTEAFF | 15 | . | TRBV6-6 | . | TRBJ1-1
TGCGCCAGCAGCAGAACAGGGGAGCGCACCGGGGAGCTGTTTTTT | CASSRTGERTGELFF | 15 | TRBD1 | TRBV5-1 | once | TRBJ2-2
TGTGCCAGCAGCTTTGGCGGGTGGGACAGTAGCGGTGAGCAGTTCTTC | CASSFGGWDSSGEQFF | 16 | . | TRBV5-6 | . | TRBJ2-1
TGTGCCAGCAGTTACCTCAAACGGGACAGGGGTAACGAGCAGTTCTTC | CASSYLKRDRGNEQFF | 16 | TRBD1 | TRBV6-5 | . | TRBJ2-1
TGTGCCAGCAGCTCGGGACTCCCCCAAGAGACCCAGTACTTC | CASSSGLPQETQYF | 14 | . | TRBV7-3 | . | TRBJ2-5
TGTGCCAGCAGTTTGGTTCAGGGGGATGAGCAGTTCTTC | CASSLVQGDEQFF | 13 | TRBD1 | TRBV12-3/TRBV12-4 | . | TRBJ2-1
TGCAGCGTTGATGAGGGCTCTTCTGGCGAGCAGTACTTC | CSVDEGSSGEQYF | 13 | . | TRBV29-1 | . | TRBJ2-7
TGTGCCAGCAGCTTAGCGGGGCAGGGCCGGGTCACTGAAGCTTTCTTT | CASSLAGQGRVTEAFF | 16 | . | TRBV7-9 | . | TRBJ1-1
TGTGCCTGGAGACCGGGACAGGGTCGGTTTGAGCAGTTCTTC | CAWRPGQGRFEQFF | 14 | TRBD1 | TRBV30 | few | TRBJ2-1
TGTGCCACCAGGACTGTTTGGTCTGGGGCCAACGTCCTGACTTTC | CATRTVWSGANVLTF | 15 | . | TRBV15 | . | TRBJ2-6
TGTGCCAGCAGATCGACAGGGCCAATGTACGAGCAGTACTTC | CASRSTGPMYEQYF | 14 | TRBD1 | TRBV6-5 | . | TRBJ2-7
TGTGCCAGCAGCGTAGACAGCGGAGGCACCGGGGAGCTGTTTTTT | CASSVDSGGTGELFF | 15 | . | TRBV9 | . | TRBJ2-2
TGTGCCAGCACGACGACACGGACAGTCGGAAATTCACCCCTCCACTTT | CASTTTRTVGNSPLHF | 16 | . | TRBV27 | . | TRBJ1-6
TGCGCCAGCAGCTTGGGACTAGCGCTTAAAAATGAGCAGTTCTTC | CASSLGLALKNEQFF | 15 | TRBD2 | TRBV5-1 | once | TRBJ2-1
TGTGCCAGCAGCGTTAATAGCGGGGGTAAACCCTACGAGCAGTACTTC | CASSVNSGGKPYEQYF | 16 | TRBD2 | TRBV5-4 | few | TRBJ2-7
TGTGCCAGCAGTTTAGCGGGACCAGCACATGAGCAGTTCTTC | CASSLAGPAHEQFF | 14 | . | TRBV27 | . | TRBJ2-1
TGTGCCAGCAGCCCCAGGGGTAGCGGGAGTAATTGGCTTACCAATGAGCAGTTCTTC | CASSPRGSGSNWLTNEQFF | 19 | TRBD2 | TRBV7-3 | . | TRBJ2-1
TGTGCCTGGGCCCAGGATGATTCACCCCTCCACTTT | CAWAQDDSPLHF | 12 | . | TRBV30 | . | TRBJ1-6
TGTGCCAGCAGTGAGGGGACATCGGTAGCCAAAAACATTCAGTACTTC | CASSEGTSVAKNIQYF | 16 | . | TRBV2 | . | TRBJ2-4
TGTGCCAGCAGTTTACTTGGCAGGGGGCTTACTAATGAAAAACTGTTTTTT | CASSLLGRGLTNEKLFF | 17 | TRBD1 | TRBV28 | . | TRBJ1-4
TGTGCCAGCAGCTTGAACAACAGGGGAGCGGATACGCAGTATTTT | CASSLNNRGADTQYF | 15 | TRBD1 | TRBV5-6 | . | TRBJ2-3
TGTGCCAGCAGCCGCGGACAGTTTAATGAAAAACTGTTTTTT | CASSRGQFNEKLFF | 14 | . | TRBV14 | . | TRBJ1-4
TGCGCCAGCAGCTTGGCTACAGGGGTGAGGGACACTGAAGCTTTCTTT | CASSLATGVRDTEAFF | 16 | TRBD1 | TRBV5-1 | . | TRBJ1-1
TGTGCCAGCAGCCTATCACGAGAGCGGGGGGGCCAAGAGACCCAGTACTTC | CASSLSRERGGQETQYF | 17 | TRBD2 | TRBV5-6 | . | TRBJ2-5
TGTGCCAGCAGCTTAGGGTCTAGTCAGCCCCAGCATTTT | CASSLGSSQPQHF | 13 | . | TRBV7-9 | . | TRBJ1-5
TGTGCCAGCAGCCGAGGGACCGGGGAGCTGTTTTTT | CASSRGTGELFF | 12 | . | TRBV12-3/TRBV12-4 | . | TRBJ2-2
TGTGCCAGTAACAGGGCCCTGAACACTGAAGCTTTCTTT | CASNRALNTEAFF | 13 | . | TRBV19 | . | TRBJ1-1
TGTGCCAGCAGCCAAGAGTCGAGCGGTACGCAGTATTTT | CASSQESSGTQYF | 13 | . | TRBV4-2 | . | TRBJ2-3
TGTGCCATCAGTGATGCGTTCCTCTCCTACAATGAGCAGTTCTTC | CAISDAFLSYNEQFF | 15 | . | TRBV10-3 | . | TRBJ2-1
TGTGCCAGCGGGGAAGGGGGCACTAATGAAAAACTGTTTTTT | CASGEGGTNEKLFF | 14 | TRBD1 | TRBV9 | once | TRBJ1-4
TGTGCCATCAGTGACAGGAACGGCGAGCAGTACTTC | CAISDRNGEQYF | 12 | . | TRBV10-3 | . | TRBJ2-7
TGTGCCAGCTCGGGTCTAGCCCTCTACAATGAGCAGTTCTTC | CASSGLALYNEQFF | 14 | . | TRBV6-6 | . | TRBJ2-1
TGCGCCAGCAGCCGGGGTCGGGGGAGCTTTAGCTCCTACAATGAGCAGTTCTTC | CASSRGRGSFSSYNEQFF | 18 | . | TRBV5-1 | once | TRBJ2-1
TGTGCCAGCAGCCACCCAGGGTTCGCTGAAGCTTTCTTT | CASSHPGFAEAFF | 13 | . | TRBV7-2 | . | TRBJ1-1
TGCGCCAGCAGCCCAGGGACAGGGTTGGATGGCTACACCTTC | CASSPGTGLDGYTF | 14 | TRBD1 | TRBV5-1 | . | TRBJ1-2
TGTGCAAGTCGCTTAGGTTCGAGGGGGGGCCAAAGATTGGTCGCAGATACGCAGTATTTT | CASRLGSRGGQRLVADTQYF | 20 | . | TRBV12-2 | . | TRBJ2-3
TGCAGGGCACTAGGTGGCAACGAGCAGTACTTC | CRALGGNEQYF | 11 | . | TRBV20-1 | . | TRBJ2-7
TGTGCCAGCAGTTATTCAGGGGCGACTAATGAAAAACTGTTTTTT | CASSYSGATNEKLFF | 15 | . | TRBV6-6 | . | TRBJ1-4
TGTGCCAGCAGCTTCGATACTAGCGGGACCTACTACGAGCAGTACTTC | CASSFDTSGTYYEQYF | 16 | TRBD2 | TRBV7-8 | few | TRBJ2-7
TGTGCCAGCAGCCCAAACCTCAGGGAGGACTATGGCTACACCTTC | CASSPNLREDYGYTF | 15 | . | TRBV7-9 | few | TRBJ1-2
TGTGCCAGTAGTATAGGGGCGGGTAATCAGCCCCAGCATTTT | CASSIGAGNQPQHF | 14 | . | TRBV19 | . | TRBJ1-5